The clone carrying this T cell receptor beta chain was seen only a few times. This sample is drawn from a study of CD8 T cells in Susac syndrome. Sequencing of TCR beta covered CD8+ and CD4+ T cells obtained from blood. The multiple sclerosis controls were treatment-naive patients affected by stable or active relapsing-remitting disease. Both CD4+ and CD8+ T cells were negatively isolated, and TEMRA cells underwent FACS enrichment. Germline CDR1 SNHLY, CDR2 FYNNEI. The CDR3 spans 13 residues. Between the trimmed V and J ends, which lost 6 bases and 0 bases, there was a span of 8 bases. Random hexamers served to reverse transcribe roughly 0.45 to 1 ug RNA. TCRdb passed the immunoSEQ multiplex PCR reads through MiXCR, listing each CDR3 protein once. Among 200,000 to 250,000 distinct CDR3 sequences listed, 92% were seen once.

The clonotype was recovered from a human donor with multiple sclerosis. The chain has TRBV2 and TRBJ1-1; no firm D call. The sequenced sample consisted of CD8+ T cells from PBMCs. CDR3 amino acids: CASSDNLNTEAFF. The CDR3, as DNA: TGTGCCAGCAGCGACAACCTGAACACTGAAGCTTTCTTT.